This T cell receptor beta chain comes out of a study of shared clonotypes between healthy human individuals. This CDR3 contains 13 residues. V gave up 4 bases and J gave up 6 bases; unmatched junction bases: 2. CDR1 ENHRY and CDR2 SYGVKD come from the germline V gene. Some clones are missing from TCRdb's copy, which holds only in-frame ones; the method was immunoSEQ multiplex PCR. In the table there are 2 million to 2.5 million clones, about 94% of which are singletons. The clonotype comes from a man between 18 and 29 years old in good health. V usage is TRBV10-3 and J usage is TRBJ1-2; 10 bases align to TRBD1. The sample was naive CD4+ T cells sorted from blood. The subset was: CD45RA+ positively selected. CDR3 sequence: CAISVGTGDGYTF. CDR3 coding DNA: TGTGCCATCAGTGTTGGGACAGGGGATGGCTACACCTTC.